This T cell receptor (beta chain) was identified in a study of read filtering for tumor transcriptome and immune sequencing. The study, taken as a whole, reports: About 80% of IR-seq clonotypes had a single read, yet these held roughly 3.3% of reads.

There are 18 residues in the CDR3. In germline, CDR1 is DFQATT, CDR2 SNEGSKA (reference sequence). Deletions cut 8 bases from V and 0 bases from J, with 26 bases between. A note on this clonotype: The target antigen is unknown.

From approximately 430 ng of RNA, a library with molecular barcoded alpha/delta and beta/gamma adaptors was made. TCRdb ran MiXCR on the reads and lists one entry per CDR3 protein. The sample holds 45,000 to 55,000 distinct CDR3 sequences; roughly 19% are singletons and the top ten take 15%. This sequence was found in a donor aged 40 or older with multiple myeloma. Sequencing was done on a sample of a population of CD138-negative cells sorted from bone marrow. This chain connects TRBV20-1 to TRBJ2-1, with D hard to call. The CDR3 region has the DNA TGCAGTTTTCGGTGGTCTCCGGCCGCCAAGAGCTCCTACAATGAGCAGTTCTTC. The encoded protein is CSFRWSPAAKSSYNEQFF.